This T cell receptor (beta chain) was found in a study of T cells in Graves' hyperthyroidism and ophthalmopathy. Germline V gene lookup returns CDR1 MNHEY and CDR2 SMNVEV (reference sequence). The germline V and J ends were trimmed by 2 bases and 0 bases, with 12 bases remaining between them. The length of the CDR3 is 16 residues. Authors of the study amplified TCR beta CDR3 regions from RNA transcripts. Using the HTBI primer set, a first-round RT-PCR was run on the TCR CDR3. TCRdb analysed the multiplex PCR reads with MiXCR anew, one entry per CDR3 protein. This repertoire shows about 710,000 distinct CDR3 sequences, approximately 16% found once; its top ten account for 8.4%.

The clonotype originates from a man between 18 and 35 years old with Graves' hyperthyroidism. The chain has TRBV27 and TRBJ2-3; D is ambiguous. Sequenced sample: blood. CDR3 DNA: TGTGCCAGCAGTTTACAGAACCAACCTAGCACAGATACGCAGTATTTT. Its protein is CASSLQNQPSTDTQYF.